Sequencing of this T cell receptor (beta chain) was carried out in a study of blood T cell repertoires in COVID-19. Using immunoSEQ multiplex PCR, the repertoire was profiled, and TCRdb retains in-frame clones only, with some absent. This sample yields 200,000 to 250,000 clones, of which approximately 85% are seen a single time; roughly 5.3% belongs to the top ten. The sample taken for sequencing was peripheral blood. This receptor was obtained from a man in his fifties with COVID-19, enrolled during active disease.

CDR3 in DNA: TGCGCCACCAAGGCCCGGGTCGGACAGAACGGAGCCTATAATTCACCCCTCCACTTT. This sequence encodes CATKARVGQNGAYNSPLHF. The V and J genes are TRBV23-1 and TRBJ1-6; possibly TRBD1 for D (6 bases). TRBV23-1 is noted as an ORF with a role that remains uncertain. Trimming cost V 10 bases and J 2 bases, with 27 bases left between them. The CDR3 has 19 residues.